The 28 T cell receptor beta chains below come from one sample, sequenced in a study of cytomegalovirus exposure and HLA in healthy donors. PCR used 60 Vbeta primers and 13 Jbeta primers. TCRdb keeps only in-frame clones here, not all; method: immunoSEQ multiplex PCR. The data show roughly 180,000 clones, more than 75% seen once. Sequenced: PBMCs. The receptors were gathered from a woman aged 25 to 39 in good health and CMV-seropositive.

J is TRBJ1-6 and V is TRBV15; maybe TRBD1 (5 bases). CDR1 is LNHNV, CDR2 YYDKDF, per germline (reference sequence). V was cut by 0 bases and J by 5 bases, with 11 bases left in between. CDR3 size: 16 residues. The CDR3 region has the DNA TGTGCCACCAGCAGAGATGCCGACAGAAATAATTCACCCCTCCACTTT. Protein sequence: CATSRDADRNNSPLHF.

In the case of this clone: The CDR3 does not end in the conserved phenylalanine or tryptophan, so this is likely a read error. The chain carries TRBV6-6 and TRBJ2-7, with 12 bases that match TRBD2. CDR1 is MNHNY, CDR2 SVGAGI, per germline (reference sequence). The CDR3 sequence is 16 residues long. Trimming at V came to 2 bases and at J to 2 bases, leaving 4 bases not matched to a gene. CDR3 loop: CASSYGTSGRTYEQYL. The CDR3 coding sequence is TGTGCCAGCAGTTACGGGACTAGCGGGCGAACCTACGAGCAGTACCTC.

The chain recombines TRBV2 with TRBJ1-2, with TRBD1 matching over 7 bases. Germline CDR1 reads SNHLY; CDR2 reads FYNNEI. Losses at the gene ends were 2 bases for V and 5 bases for J; bases not matched to a gene: 8. This CDR3 has 15 residues. In DNA, the CDR3 is TGTGCCAGCAGTGAATCTTCCGGGACAGCATATGGCTACACCTTC. This sequence encodes CASSESSGTAYGYTF. Full variable domain (rest looked up from reference TRBV2 and TRBJ1-2): EPEVTQTPSHQVTQMGQEVILRCVPISNHLYFYWYRQILGQKVEFLVSFYNNEISEKSEIFDDQFSVERPDGSNFTLKIRSTKLEDSAMYFCASSESSGTAYGYTFGSGTRLTVV.

The V and J genes are TRBV7-9 and TRBJ2-5; D not resolved. This CDR3 contains 11 residues. Trimming left V 6 bases short and J 3 bases short, with 5 bases between. Germline CDR1 SEHNR, CDR2 FQNEAQ (reference sequence). CDR3 amino acids: CASRAEETQYF. The CDR3 DNA sequence: TGTGCCAGCAGGGCGGAAGAGACCCAGTACTTC.

This chain joins TRBV27 and TRBJ1-6, with D unresolved. The germline V and J ends were trimmed by 2 bases and 9 bases, with 11 bases remaining between them. CDR1 MNHEY and CDR2 SMNVEV come from the germline V gene (reference sequence). This CDR3 spans 14 amino acids. The CDR3 is CASSLTHPGSPLHF. CDR3 in DNA: TGTGCCAGCAGTTTAACCCACCCGGGTTCACCCCTCCACTTT.

The chain is built from TRBV27 and TRBJ1-5; D is uncertain. The ends were cut back, 5 bases at V and 1 base at J, with 15 bases in the middle. This CDR3 is 16 amino acids long. Germline lookup yields CDR1 MNHEY and CDR2 SMNVEV (reference sequence). CDR3 DNA sequence: TGTGCCAGCAGTCTCCCTACTAGACTCAGCAATCAGCCCCAGCATTTT. Amino acids: CASSLPTRLSNQPQHF.

This rearrangement joins TRBV19 to TRBJ2-7; D might be TRBD2 (6 bases). The CDR3 spans 14 residues. Between the trimmed V and J ends, which lost 3 bases and 4 bases, there was a span of 13 bases. The germline V gene encodes CDR1 LNHDA and CDR2 SQIVND (reference sequence). CDR3 nucleotide sequence: TGTGCCAGTAGTATCTCAGCGGGTCGGTACGAGCAGTACTTC. Its translation: CASSISAGRYEQYF. Complete variable domain (other parts from reference TRBV19 and TRBJ2-7): DGGITQSPKYLFRKEGQNVTLSCEQNLNHDAMYWYRQDPGQGLRLIYYSQIVNDFQKGDIAEGYSVSREKKESFPLTVTSAQKNPTAFYLCASSISAGRYEQYFGPGTRLTVT.

This sequence joins TRBV2 and TRBJ2-5; possibly TRBD2 for D (5 bases). V was trimmed by 4 bases and J by 0 bases, leaving 6 bases between them. CDR1 is SNHLY, CDR2 FYNNEI, per germline. The CDR3 runs 13 residues. The CDR3 region is CASSGEYQETQYF. CDR3 DNA sequence: TGTGCCAGCAGTGGGGAGTACCAAGAGACCCAGTACTTC.

The chain uses TRBV2 and TRBJ2-4; D not resolved. Germline-derived CDR1 and CDR2 are SNHLY and FYNNEI. The CDR3 contains 15 residues. V was clipped by 4 bases and J by 0 bases, with 10 bases between them. The CDR3 region has the DNA TGTGCCAGCAGTGCCAGGTTACTAGCCAAAAACATTCAGTACTTC. Translating it yields CASSARLLAKNIQYF.

This clone was counted only a few times. The CDR3 sequence is CASSPPGQWNTEAFF. DNA of the CDR3: TGTGCCAGCTCACCACCGGGACAATGGAACACTGAAGCTTTCTTT. V and J are TRBV18 and TRBJ1-1; D might be TRBD1 (6 bases). CDR1 is KGHSH, CDR2 LQKENI, per germline. This CDR3 region has 15 residues. Deletions cut 0 bases from V and 1 base from J, with 9 bases between.

The V call is TRBV11-3, the J call TRBJ2-7, with unresolved D. The germline V gene has CDR1 SGHNT and CDR2 YENEEA. Trimming took 2 bases from V and 2 from J, leaving 13 bases between them. The CDR3 contains 15 residues. CDR3 residues: CASSLRQVATYEQYF. Written as DNA, the CDR3 is TGTGCCAGCAGCTTACGGCAGGTGGCTACCTACGAGCAGTACTTC.

This clone was recorded only once. This sequence joins TRBV4-3 and TRBJ1-6, with TRBD1 matching over 8 bases. V lost 0 bases, J lost 4 bases, and 2 bases stayed unmatched. Germline V lookup: CDR1 LGHNA, CDR2 YSLEER. This CDR3 contains 16 residues. Written as DNA, the CDR3 is TGCGCCAGCAGCCAAGATACAGGGGGTTATAATTCACCCCTCCACTTT. It translates to CASSQDTGGYNSPLHF.

J is TRBJ2-5 and V is TRBV18; 11 bases fit TRBD1. V was clipped by 5 bases and J by 5 bases; unmatched bases: 4. This CDR3 is built from 14 residues. Germline CDR1 is KGHSH and CDR2 is LQKENI. In DNA, the CDR3 is TGTGCCAGCTCAGGCGGACAGGGGGCTGAGACCCAGTACTTC. Protein product: CASSGGQGAETQYF.

This CDR3 is CASSQGITSGGDEQYF. CDR3 sequence (DNA): TGCGCCAGCAGCCAAGGCATCACTAGCGGGGGCGACGAGCAGTACTTC. The gene calls are TRBV4-3 and TRBJ2-7; 11 nucleotides line up with TRBD2. CDR3 length: 16 amino acids. The germline V gene encodes CDR1 LGHNA and CDR2 YSLEER. The trim removed 1 base at V and 5 bases at J, leaving 7 bases unmatched.

The chain has TRBV7-2 and TRBJ1-5; TRBD1 agrees at 12 bases. With V trimmed by 0 bases and J by 7 bases, 7 bases remained unmatched. Germline V lookup: CDR1 SGHTA, CDR2 FQGNSA. This CDR3 is 17 amino acids long. The CDR3 protein is CASSLAAGTGGRQPQHF. The CDR3 DNA follows: TGTGCCAGCAGCTTAGCCGCAGGGACAGGGGGCAGGCAGCCCCAGCATTTT. Using reference TRBV7-2 and TRBJ1-5 for the parts outside the CDR3, the full variable domain is GAGVSQSPSNKVTEKGKDVELRCDPISGHTALYWYRQSLGQGLEFLIYFQGNSAPDKSGLPSDRFSAERTGGSVSTLTIQRTQQEDSAVYLCASSLAAGTGGRQPQHFGDGTRLSIL.

The chain is built from TRBV27 and TRBJ2-1; D is undetermined. Trimming cost V 3 bases and J 6 bases, with 6 bases left between them. This CDR3 spans 12 amino acids. CDR1 MNHEY and CDR2 SMNVEV come from the germline V gene (reference sequence). Here the CDR3 DNA reads TGTGCCAGCAGTTTCCCGGGCAATGAGCAGTTCTTC. This codes for CASSFPGNEQFF.

The chain has TRBV6-6 and TRBJ2-1; no clear D gene. The CDR3 is made up of 12 amino acids. Trimming cost V 5 bases and J 4 bases, with 6 bases left between them. The germline gives CDR1 MNHNY, CDR2 SVGAGI (reference sequence). CDR3 sequence reads: CASSDGYNEQFF. In nucleotides, the CDR3 is TGTGCCAGCAGTGACGGGTACAATGAGCAGTTCTTC.

This chain joins TRBV6-5 and TRBJ1-5, with D possibly TRBD1 on 5 matching bases. Trimming removed 5 bases at V and 2 bases at J, with 13 bases between. Germline lookup yields CDR1 MNHEY and CDR2 SVGAGI. The CDR3 sequence is 15 residues long. The chain's CDR3 is CASSLAGDRNQPQHF. CDR3 sequence (DNA): TGTGCCAGCAGTCTCGCGGGGGATCGCAATCAGCCCCAGCATTTT.

This clone appeared a few times. The gene calls are TRBV7-9 and TRBJ2-7; 7 bases fit TRBD1. This CDR3 contains 15 residues. Germline V gene sequence: CDR1 SEHNR, CDR2 FQNEAQ (reference sequence). After removal of 5 bases from V and 0 bases from J, the junction contained 7 bases not matched to a gene. The CDR3 region has the DNA TGTGCCAGCAGCGGCGGACAGGTTAGCTCCTACGAGCAGTACTTC. Translation: CASSGGQVSSYEQYF. Based on the CDR3 plus reference TRBV7-9 and TRBJ2-7, the full variable domain is DTGVSQNPRHKITKRGQNVTFRCDPISEHNRLYWYRQTLGQGPEFLTYFQNEAQLEKSRLLSDRFSAERPKGSFSTLEIQRTEQGDSAMYLCASSGGQVSSYEQYFGPGTRLTVT.

This chain connects TRBV27 to TRBJ2-5; 8 nucleotides align to TRBD1. Germline trimming cut 3 bases from V and 5 bases from J; bases unmatched to any gene: 8. The V gene's germline CDR1 is MNHEY and CDR2 SMNVEV (reference sequence). The CDR3 length is 15 residues. The CDR3, as DNA: TGTGCCAGCAGTTTCCAATGGGACAGGATGGAGACCCAGTACTTC. Amino acids: CASSFQWDRMETQYF.

The J gene is TRBJ1-5, the V gene TRBV18; 9 bases align to TRBD1. CDR3 length equals 16 residues. Looked up from germline, CDR1 is KGHSH and CDR2 is LQKENI. Trimming cost V 1 base and J 7 bases; bases outside gene matches: 8. CDR3 loop: CASSPRAGDREQPQHF. In DNA form, the CDR3 reads TGTGCCAGCTCACCACGGGCCGGGGACAGGGAACAGCCCCAGCATTTT.

The rearrangement joins TRBV7-2 to TRBJ2-2; 9 bases map to TRBD2. V lost 6 bases and J lost 5; bases outside the gene matches: 7. The CDR3 has 15 residues. Per germline, CDR1 SGHTA and CDR2 FQGNSA. CDR3 sequence: CASRPAGGRTGELFF. CDR3 bases: TGTGCCAGCAGACCAGCGGGGGGCAGGACCGGGGAGCTGTTTTTT. Based on the CDR3 plus reference TRBV7-2 and TRBJ2-2, the full variable domain is GAGVSQSPSNKVTEKGKDVELRCDPISGHTALYWYRQSLGQGLEFLIYFQGNSAPDKSGLPSDRFSAERTGGSVSTLTIQRTQQEDSAVYLCASRPAGGRTGELFFGEGSRLTVL.

This chain connects TRBV4-1 to TRBJ1-2; D is ambiguous. CDR1 and CDR2 from the germline V gene are MGHRA and YSYEKL. V was clipped by 0 bases and J by 7 bases, with 18 bases between them. The CDR3 sequence is 16 residues long. CDR3: CASSQELPRDPGGYTF. CDR3 nucleotides: TGCGCCAGCAGCCAAGAGCTCCCTCGGGATCCCGGTGGCTACACCTTC.

The chain recombines TRBV19 with TRBJ1-2; TRBD1 might be the D (6 bases). The germline V gene encodes CDR1 LNHDA and CDR2 SQIVND (reference sequence). This CDR3 contains 16 residues. Deletions cut 4 bases from V and 2 bases from J, with 17 bases between. CDR3 loop: CASSTAWDGTNYGYTF. The CDR3 DNA is TGTGCCAGTAGTACCGCTTGGGACGGGACAAACTATGGCTACACCTTC.

In its sample, this clone was seen a few times. The chain combines TRBV10-3 with TRBJ2-7; D is perhaps TRBD2 (5 bases). Germline V gene data show CDR1 as ENHRY and CDR2 as SYGVKD. V was shortened by 0 bases and J by 3 bases, with 15 bases between the two germline ends. The CDR3 loop spans 16 amino acids. Here the CDR3 reads CAISESTGTAFYEQYF. For the CDR3, the DNA is TGTGCCATCAGTGAGTCGACGGGAACAGCCTTCTACGAGCAGTACTTC.

This sequence joins TRBV6-5 and TRBJ2-1; 7 nucleotides line up with TRBD1. Per germline, CDR1 MNHEY and CDR2 SVGAGI. The V gene end was trimmed by 6 bases and the J gene end by 6 bases; junction bases not matched to a gene: 11. The CDR3 has 15 amino acids. The CDR3 protein is CASSQQGSSVNEQFF. CDR3 bases: TGTGCCAGCAGCCAACAGGGGTCGTCGGTCAATGAGCAGTTCTTC.

Only one count was recorded for this clone. CDR3 residues: CASSFREGTSSYEQYF. In DNA, the CDR3 is TGTGCCAGCAGCTTTCGGGAGGGAACAAGTAGCTACGAGCAGTACTTC. The chain carries TRBV7-9 and TRBJ2-7, with TRBD2 identical over 8 bases. The CDR3 is 16 residues long. Germline values: CDR1 SEHNR, CDR2 FQNEAQ (reference sequence). V dropped 3 bases and J dropped 3; count of bases not matched to a gene: 10.

CDR3 sequence (DNA): TGTGCCAGTAGTATAGATCCAGGGGGTTGGCAGCCCCAGCATTTT. Protein product: CASSIDPGGWQPQHF. The V gene is TRBV19, the J gene TRBJ1-5; TRBD1 matches 7 bases. V was pared by 0 bases and J by 7 bases, with 6 bases of the junction left unmatched. Germline CDR1 reads LNHDA; CDR2 reads SQIVND (reference sequence). This CDR3 contains 15 residues.